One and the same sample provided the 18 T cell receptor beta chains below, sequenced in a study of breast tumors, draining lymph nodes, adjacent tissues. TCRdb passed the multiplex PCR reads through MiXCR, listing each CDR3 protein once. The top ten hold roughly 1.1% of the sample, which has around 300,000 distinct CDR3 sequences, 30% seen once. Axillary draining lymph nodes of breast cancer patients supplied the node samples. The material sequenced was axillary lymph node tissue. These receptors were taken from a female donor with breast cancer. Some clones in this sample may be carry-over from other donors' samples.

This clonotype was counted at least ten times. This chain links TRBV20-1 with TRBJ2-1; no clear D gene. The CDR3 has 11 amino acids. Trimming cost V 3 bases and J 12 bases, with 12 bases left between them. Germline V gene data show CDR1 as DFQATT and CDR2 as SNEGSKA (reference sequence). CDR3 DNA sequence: TGCAGTGCTAGGAGTGGGGTGCCGCAGTTCTTC. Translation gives CSARSGVPQFF.

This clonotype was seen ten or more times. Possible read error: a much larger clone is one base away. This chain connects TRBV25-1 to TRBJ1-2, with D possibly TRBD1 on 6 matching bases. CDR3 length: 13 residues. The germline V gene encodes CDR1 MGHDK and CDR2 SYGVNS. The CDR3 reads CASSESGGHGYIF. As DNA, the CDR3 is TGTGCCAGCAGTGAATCCGGGGGGCACGGCTACATCTTC.

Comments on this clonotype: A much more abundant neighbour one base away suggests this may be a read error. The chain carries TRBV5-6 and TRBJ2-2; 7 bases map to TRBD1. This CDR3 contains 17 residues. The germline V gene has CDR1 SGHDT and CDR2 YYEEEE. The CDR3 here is CASSPVGQRTNTGELLF. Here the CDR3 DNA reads TGTGCCAGCAGCCCCGTGGGACAGAGAACGAACACCGGGGAGCTGCTTTTT.

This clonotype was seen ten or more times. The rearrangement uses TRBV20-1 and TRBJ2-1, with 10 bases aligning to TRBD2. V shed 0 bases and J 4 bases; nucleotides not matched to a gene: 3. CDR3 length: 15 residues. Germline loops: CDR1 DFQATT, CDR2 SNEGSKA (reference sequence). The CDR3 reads CSARDLSGRYNEQFF. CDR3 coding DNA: TGCAGTGCTAGAGATCTTAGCGGGAGGTACAATGAGCAGTTCTTC.

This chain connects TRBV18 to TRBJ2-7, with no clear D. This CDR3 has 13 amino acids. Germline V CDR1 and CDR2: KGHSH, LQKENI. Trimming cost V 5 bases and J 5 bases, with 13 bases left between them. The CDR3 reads CASSSNTENEQYF. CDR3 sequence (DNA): TGTGCCAGCTCATCTAACACAGAAAACGAGCAGTACTTC.

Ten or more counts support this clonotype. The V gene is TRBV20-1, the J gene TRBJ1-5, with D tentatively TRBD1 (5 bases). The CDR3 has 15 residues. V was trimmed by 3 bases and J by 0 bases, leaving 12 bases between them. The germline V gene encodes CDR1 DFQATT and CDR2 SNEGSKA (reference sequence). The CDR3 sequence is CSASPDQGSNQPQHF. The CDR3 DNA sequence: TGCAGTGCTAGTCCCGACCAGGGTAGCAATCAGCCCCAGCATTTT.

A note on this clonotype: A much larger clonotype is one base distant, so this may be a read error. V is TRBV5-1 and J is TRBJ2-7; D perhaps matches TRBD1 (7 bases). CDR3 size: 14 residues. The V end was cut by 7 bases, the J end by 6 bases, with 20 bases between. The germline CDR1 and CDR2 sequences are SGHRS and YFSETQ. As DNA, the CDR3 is TGCGCCAGCCGCACGACAGGGAGGCGGCCCGAGCAGTACTTC. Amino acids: CASRTTGRRPEQYF.

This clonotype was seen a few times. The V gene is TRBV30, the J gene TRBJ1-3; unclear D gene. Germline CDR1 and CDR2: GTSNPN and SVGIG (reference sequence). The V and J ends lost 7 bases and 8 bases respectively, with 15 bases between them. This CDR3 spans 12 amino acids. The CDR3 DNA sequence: TGTGCCTCCTCAACGTCGAGGGACACCATATATTTT. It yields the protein CASSTSRDTIYF.

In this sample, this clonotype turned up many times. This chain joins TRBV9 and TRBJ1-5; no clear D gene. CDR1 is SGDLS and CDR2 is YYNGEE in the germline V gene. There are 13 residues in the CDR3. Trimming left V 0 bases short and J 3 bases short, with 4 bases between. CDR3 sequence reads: CASSVGDNQPQHF. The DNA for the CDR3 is TGTGCCAGCAGCGTAGGAGACAATCAGCCCCAGCATTTT. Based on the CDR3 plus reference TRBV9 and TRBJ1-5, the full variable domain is DSGVTQTPKHLITATGQRVTLRCSPRSGDLSVYWYQQSLDQGLQFLIQYYNGEERAKGNILERFSAQQFPDLHSELNLSSLELGDSALYFCASSVGDNQPQHFGDGTRLSIL.

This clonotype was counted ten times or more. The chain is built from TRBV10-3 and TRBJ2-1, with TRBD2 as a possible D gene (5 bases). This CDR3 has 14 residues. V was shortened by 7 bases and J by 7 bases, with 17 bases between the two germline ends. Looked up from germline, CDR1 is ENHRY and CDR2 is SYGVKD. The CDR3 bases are TGTGCCATCAATGCAGGCCGGGGTACGAATGAGCAGTTCTTC. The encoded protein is CAINAGRGTNEQFF.

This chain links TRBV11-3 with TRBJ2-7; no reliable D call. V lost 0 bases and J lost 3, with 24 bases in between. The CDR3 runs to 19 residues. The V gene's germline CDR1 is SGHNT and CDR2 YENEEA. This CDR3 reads CASSLDLGPDFLYFYEQYF. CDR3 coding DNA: TGTGCCAGCAGCTTAGATCTAGGACCAGACTTTCTTTACTTCTACGAGCAGTACTTC.

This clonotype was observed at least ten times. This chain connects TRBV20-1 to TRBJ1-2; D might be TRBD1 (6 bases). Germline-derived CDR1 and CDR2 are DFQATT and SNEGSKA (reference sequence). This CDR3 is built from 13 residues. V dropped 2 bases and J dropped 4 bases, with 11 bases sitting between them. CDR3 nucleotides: TGCAGTGCTAGACCCGGACAGCCCTATGGCTACACCTTC. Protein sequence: CSARPGQPYGYTF.

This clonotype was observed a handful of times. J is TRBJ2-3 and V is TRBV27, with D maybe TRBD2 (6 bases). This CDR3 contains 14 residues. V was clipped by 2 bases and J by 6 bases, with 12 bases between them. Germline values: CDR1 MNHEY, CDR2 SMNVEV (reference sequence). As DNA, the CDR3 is TGTGCCAGCAGTTTACCCCCGGGGAGGGATACGCAGTATTTT. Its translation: CASSLPPGRDTQYF.

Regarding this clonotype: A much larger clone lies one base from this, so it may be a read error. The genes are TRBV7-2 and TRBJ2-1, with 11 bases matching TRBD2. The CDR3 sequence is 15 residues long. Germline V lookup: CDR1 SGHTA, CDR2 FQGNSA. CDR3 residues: CASRATSGSGGEQLF. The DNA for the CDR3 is TGTGCCAGCAGGGCTACTAGCGGGAGCGGAGGTGAGCAGCTCTTC.

The CDR3 DNA sequence: TGCGCCAGCAGCTCAAACCCGGGCACTAGCTTTCCTGGGGCCAACGTCCTGACTTTC. This gives the protein CASSSNPGTSFPGANVLTF. The rearrangement joins TRBV4-1 to TRBJ2-6, with D tentatively TRBD2 (6 bases). Trimming took off 5 bases at V and 2 bases at J, with 22 bases between the two ends. The CDR3 is 19 residues long. Germline assignment: CDR1 MGHRA and CDR2 YSYEKL.

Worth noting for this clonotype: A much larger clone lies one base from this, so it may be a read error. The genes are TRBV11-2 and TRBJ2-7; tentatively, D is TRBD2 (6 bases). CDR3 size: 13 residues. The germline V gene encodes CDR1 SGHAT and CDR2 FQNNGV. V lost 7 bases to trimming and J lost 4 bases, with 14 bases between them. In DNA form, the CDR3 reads TGTGCCAGCAATTTGACTAGTCGATACGAGCAGTACTTC. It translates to CASNLTSRYEQYF.

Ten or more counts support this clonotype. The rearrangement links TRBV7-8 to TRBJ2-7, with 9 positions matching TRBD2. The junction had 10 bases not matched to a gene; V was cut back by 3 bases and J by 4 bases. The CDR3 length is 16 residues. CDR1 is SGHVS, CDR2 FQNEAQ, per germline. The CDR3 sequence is CASSLIAGEGYYEQYF. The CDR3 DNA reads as TGTGCCAGCAGCTTGATAGCGGGAGAGGGATATTACGAGCAGTACTTC.

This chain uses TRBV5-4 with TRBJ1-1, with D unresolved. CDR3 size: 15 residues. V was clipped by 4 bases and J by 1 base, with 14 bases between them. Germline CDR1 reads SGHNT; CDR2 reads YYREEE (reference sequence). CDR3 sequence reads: CASSADPGTNTEAFF. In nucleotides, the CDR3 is TGTGCCAGCAGCGCGGACCCGGGAACGAACACTGAAGCTTTCTTT.